This is a list of T cell receptor beta chains from one sample in a study of blood T cell repertoires in COVID-19. TCRdb keeps only in-frame clones here, not all; method: immunoSEQ multiplex PCR. The sample includes about 100,000 clones, 80% of them seen just once. Source material: peripheral blood. The source is a man between 65 and 85 years old with active or convalescent COVID-19. Both conserved end residues are part of each CDR3. The D gene is left open where the match is weak. Size tells how often a clone was seen (once, few, many) or the class of an expanded clone, and some rows leave it out.

D gene	clone size	J gene	V gene	CDR3 protein	CDR3 DNA
NA	NA	TRBJ1-2	TRBV13	CASSPGLGGRGYTF	TGTGCCAGCAGCCCTGGACTGGGTGGACGTGGCTACACCTTC
NA	NA	TRBJ1-5	TRBV28	CASALNGNQPQHF	TGTGCCAGCGCACTAAACGGCAATCAGCCCCAGCATTTT
TRBD2	NA	TRBJ2-1	TRBV7-2	CASSLLRLAGYNEQFF	TGTGCCAGCAGCCTCCTCCGACTAGCGGGGTACAATGAGCAGTTCTTC
TRBD1	NA	TRBJ2-7	TRBV6-1	CASSETGPFSYEQYF	TGTGCCAGCAGTGAGACAGGGCCCTTTTCCTACGAGCAGTACTTC
TRBD2	once	TRBJ2-3	TRBV13	CASSFSTSGRPQGDTQYF	TGTGCCAGCAGCTTTTCCACCTCCGGGAGGCCGCAAGGAGATACGCAGTATTTT
TRBD1	NA	TRBJ1-2	TRBV29-1	CSIRTGGSWNYGYTF	TGCAGCATCCGGACAGGGGGAAGTTGGAACTATGGCTACACCTTC
NA	NA	TRBJ1-6	TRBV2	CASREETNNSPLHF	TGTGCCAGCCGGGAGGAGACGAATAATTCACCCCTCCACTTT
NA	NA	TRBJ1-1	TRBV7-2	CASTMAGSYAEAFF	TGTGCCAGCACTATGGCAGGGTCATATGCTGAAGCTTTCTTT
NA	NA	TRBJ2-2	TRBV7-3	CASSTGQNTGELFF	TGTGCCAGCAGCACCGGACAGAACACCGGGGAGCTGTTTTTT
NA	NA	TRBJ2-1	TRBV19	CASSTLVGGNEQFF	TGTGCCAGTAGTACCCTAGTGGGGGGCAATGAGCAGTTCTTC
TRBD2	NA	TRBJ2-3	TRBV9	CASSVALSGGALTDTQYF	TGTGCCAGCAGCGTAGCTCTTAGCGGGGGGGCGTTGACAGATACGCAGTATTTT
TRBD2	NA	TRBJ2-1	TRBV4-3	CASSQDLAGYNEQFF	TGCGCCAGCAGCCAAGATCTAGCGGGGTACAATGAGCAGTTCTTC
NA	NA	TRBJ2-1	TRBV30	CAYVRDTYNEQFF	TGTGCTTATGTCCGGGACACCTACAATGAGCAGTTCTTC
NA	NA	TRBJ1-4	TRBV7-8	CASSPRAGRAILATNEKLFF	TGTGCCAGCAGCCCGAGAGCGGGACGGGCGATATTGGCAACTAATGAAAAACTGTTTTTT
NA	once	TRBJ1-2	TRBV30	CAWSSGGGYTF	TGTGCCTGGAGTTCTGGGGGCGGCTACACCTTC
TRBD1	NA	TRBJ2-5	TRBV7-9	CASSLKRQGGREETQYF	TGTGCCAGCAGCCTTAAACGACAGGGTGGTCGGGAAGAGACCCAGTACTTC
TRBD1	NA	TRBJ2-1	TRBV3-1/TRBV3-2	CASSPLGDRGSYNEQFF	TGTGCCAGCAGCCCGCTTGGGGACAGAGGCTCCTACAATGAGCAGTTCTTC
TRBD2	NA	TRBJ2-1	TRBV3-1/TRBV3-2	CASSQVGLAGYNEQFF	TGTGCCAGCAGCCAGGTGGGACTAGCGGGCTACAATGAGCAGTTCTTC